This record covers a single T cell receptor beta chain. Its specificity is unknown. The data belong to a study of CD8 T cells in ankylosing spondylitis. From germline, CDR1 is KGHSH and CDR2 LQKENI. The CDR3 covers 15 residues. V gave up 6 bases and J gave up 1 base; unmatched junction bases: 8. Findings of the study overall: There was reportedly significant enrichment of clones that were disease-linked in matched ankylosing spondylitis synovial fluid. One TCR beta motif, made up of roughly eight highly homologous variants, appeared characteristic of ankylosing spondylitis blood.

TCRdb reprocessed the 5' RACE reads via MiXCR and lists one record per CDR3 protein. This sample carries 290,000 or so distinct CDR3 sequences, around 21% of them seen once, and the ten largest clones take 3.5%. J is TRBJ2-5 and V is TRBV18; the match to TRBD2 covers 7 bases. Sequencing was done on a sample of blood, either unsorted or a sorted T cell fraction (not recorded which). This TCR derives from a female donor with ankylosing spondylitis or in good health (not recorded which). CDR3 nucleotide sequence: TGTGCCAGCTCCTCTCGGCTAGCGGCCCAAGAGACCCAGTACTTC. Translating gives CASSSRLAAQETQYF.